The T cell receptor beta chain under discussion was sequenced for a study of shared clonotypes between healthy human individuals. This clone was seen only once. The antigen remains undetermined. Overall study results and limits: Lower generation probabilities were found for non-shared clonotypes than for those shared by all four donors. Despite large depth, sorted-subset datasets appeared incompletely sequenced. Exclusively blood specimens were collected; tissue repertoires likely differ.

Germline-derived CDR1 and CDR2 are MDHEN and SYDVKM. CDR3 length equals 16 residues. V shed 5 bases, J shed 4 bases, and the junction held 11 bases outside the gene matches. Here immunoSEQ multiplex PCR was the method, and the copy in TCRdb shows in-frame clones only, minus some. This sample carries fewer than 2.5 million clones, approximately 94% of them seen once, and the ten largest clones take about 0.39%. Among the donors, all were Caucasian adults who lived in Nashville, Tennessee. The rearrangement links TRBV28 to TRBJ2-7; 10 bases match TRBD1. The sequence derives from a man between 18 and 29 years old in good health. Some clones in this sample may be carry-over from other donors' samples. The sample consisted of naive CD4+ T cells from PBMCs. The subset denotes: CD45RA+ positively selected. The CDR3 sequence: CASSPWDRGPLYEQYF. CDR3 nucleotides: TGTGCCAGCAGTCCGTGGGACAGGGGACCCCTATACGAGCAGTACTTC.